This T cell receptor beta chain is from a study of shared clonotypes between healthy human individuals. General observations from the study: Donor clonotype sharing was expected to depend on sequencing depth.

Sequencing was at deep level. Sequencing was performed with immunoSEQ multiplex PCR; in TCRdb, only in-frame clones are kept and a portion is missing. The sample gives about 2.1 million clones, 93% of which show up once; under 2% is in the top ten. The count of this clone is one. Its antigen is as yet unknown. The naive CD8 subset, CD45RO-negative cells positively selected for CCR7, excluded terminally differentiated effector memory CD45RA+ cells. With 7 bases removed from V and 3 bases from J, the gap between germline ends came to 17 bases. Germline assignment: CDR1 SEHNR and CDR2 FQNEAQ (reference sequence). The CDR3 length is 15 residues.

The sequenced material came from naive CD8+ T cells from PBMCs. The receptor was derived from a young man in good health. Some clones in this sample may be carry-over from other donors' samples. The chain recombines TRBV7-9 with TRBJ2-3; D is perhaps TRBD2 (6 bases). CDR3 residues: CASTPPGAWTDTQYF. The CDR3 coding sequence is TGTGCCAGCACCCCTCCGGGAGCGTGGACAGATACGCAGTATTTT.